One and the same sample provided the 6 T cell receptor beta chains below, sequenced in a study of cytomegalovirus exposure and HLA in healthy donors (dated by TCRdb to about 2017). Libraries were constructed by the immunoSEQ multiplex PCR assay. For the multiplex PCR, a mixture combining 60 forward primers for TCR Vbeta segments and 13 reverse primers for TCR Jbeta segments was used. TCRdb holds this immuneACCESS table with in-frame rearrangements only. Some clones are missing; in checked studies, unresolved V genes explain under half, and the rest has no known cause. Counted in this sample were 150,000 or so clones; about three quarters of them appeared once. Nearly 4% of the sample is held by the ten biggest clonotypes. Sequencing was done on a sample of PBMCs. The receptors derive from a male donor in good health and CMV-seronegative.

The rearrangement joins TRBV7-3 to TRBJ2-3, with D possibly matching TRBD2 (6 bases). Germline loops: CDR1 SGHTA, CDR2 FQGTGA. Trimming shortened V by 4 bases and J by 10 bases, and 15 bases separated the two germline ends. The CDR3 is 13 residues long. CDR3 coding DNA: TGTGCCAGCAGCTCCCCGAATGGCGGGGCGCAGTATTTT. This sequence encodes CASSSPNGGAQYF.

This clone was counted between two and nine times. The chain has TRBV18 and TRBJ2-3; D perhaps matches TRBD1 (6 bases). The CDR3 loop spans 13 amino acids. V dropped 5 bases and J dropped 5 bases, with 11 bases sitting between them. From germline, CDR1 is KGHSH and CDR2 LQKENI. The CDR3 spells CASSSDRKDTQYF. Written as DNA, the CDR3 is TGTGCCAGCTCATCGGACAGAAAAGATACGCAGTATTTT. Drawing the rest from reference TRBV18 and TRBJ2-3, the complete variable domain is NAGVMQNPRHLVRRRGQEARLRCSPMKGHSHVYWYRQLPEEGLKFMVYLQKENIIDESGMPKERFSAEFPKEGPSILRIQQVVRGDSAAYFCASSSDRKDTQYFGPGTRLTVL.

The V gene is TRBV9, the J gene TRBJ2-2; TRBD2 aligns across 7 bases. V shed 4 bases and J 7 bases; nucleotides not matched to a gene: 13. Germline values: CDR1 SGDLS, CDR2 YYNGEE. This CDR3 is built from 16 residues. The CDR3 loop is CASSPRIAGLFGELFF. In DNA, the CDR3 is TGTGCCAGCAGCCCCCGGATAGCGGGTCTTTTCGGGGAGCTGTTTTTT. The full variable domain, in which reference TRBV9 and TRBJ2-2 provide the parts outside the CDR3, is DSGVTQTPKHLITATGQRVTLRCSPRSGDLSVYWYQQSLDQGLQFLIQYYNGEERAKGNILERFSAQQFPDLHSELNLSSLELGDSALYFCASSPRIAGLFGELFFGEGSRLTVL.

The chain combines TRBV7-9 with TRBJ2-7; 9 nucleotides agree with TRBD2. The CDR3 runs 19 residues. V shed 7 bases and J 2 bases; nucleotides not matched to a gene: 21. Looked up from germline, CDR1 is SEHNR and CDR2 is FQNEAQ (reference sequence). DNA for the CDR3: TGTGCCAGCACCACTTCGAACACGGGGCGGGAGGGTCTTGCCTACGAGCAGTACTTC. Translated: CASTTSNTGREGLAYEQYF.

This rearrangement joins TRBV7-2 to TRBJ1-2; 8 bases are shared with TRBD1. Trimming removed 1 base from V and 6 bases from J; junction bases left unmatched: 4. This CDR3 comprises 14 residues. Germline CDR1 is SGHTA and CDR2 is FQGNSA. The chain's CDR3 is CASSLGGQADGYTF. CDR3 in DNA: TGTGCCAGCAGCTTAGGGGGACAGGCGGATGGCTACACCTTC.

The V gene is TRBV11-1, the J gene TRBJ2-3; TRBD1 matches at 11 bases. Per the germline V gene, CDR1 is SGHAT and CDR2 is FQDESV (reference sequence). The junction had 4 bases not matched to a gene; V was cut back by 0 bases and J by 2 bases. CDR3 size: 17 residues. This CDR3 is CASSLARTGGVTDTQYF. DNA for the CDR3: TGTGCCAGCAGCTTAGCGCGGACAGGGGGCGTCACAGATACGCAGTATTTT. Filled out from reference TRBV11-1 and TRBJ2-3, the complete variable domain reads EAEVAQSPRYKITEKSQAVAFWCDPISGHATLYWYRQILGQGPELLVQFQDESVVDDSQLPKDRFSAERLKGVDSTLKIQPAELGDSAMYLCASSLARTGGVTDTQYFGPGTRLTVL.